This T cell receptor (beta chain) is drawn from a study of T cell clones after liver transplantation. Study context: TCRbeta sequencing after a pre-transplant mixed lymphocyte reaction identified graft-donor-reactive clones, later tracked in post-transplant blood.

V was pared by 0 bases and J by 0 bases, with 5 bases between. Germline lookup yields CDR1 SGHKS and CDR2 YYEKEE (reference sequence). This CDR3 is 14 amino acids long. The protocol was immunoSEQ multiplex PCR, while the TCRdb copy is restricted to in-frame clones and leaves out a portion. Here the sample spans about 76,000 clones, less than 90% being singletons. The chain has TRBV5-5 and TRBJ2-3; D unresolved. This TCR came from a human patient who received a liver transplant. Certain T cells may be donor cells from the graft. Source: CD4+ T cells from blood, taken at the 22-month timepoint. CDR3 sequence: CASSLASSTDTQYF. CDR3 DNA sequence: TGTGCCAGCAGCTTGGCCAGTAGCACAGATACGCAGTATTTT.